The 8 T cell receptor beta chains reported below all come from one sample, sequenced in a study of post-analysis software for immune sequencing data (dated by TCRdb to between 2015 and 2016). Study-wide conclusions, independent of this receptor: Patients showed significantly higher frequencies than controls for about 5 TRBV segments, among them TRBV5-6, TRBV5-1 and TRBV20-1.

Their specific antigens are unknown. Libraries were constructed by PCR. The listed sequencing device is Illumina HiSeq 2500. Unique molecular identifiers were incorporated into TCR beta cDNA libraries to reduce PCR and sequencing biases. Starting from the raw public reads, TCRdb applied fastp trimming at Q25, assembled clones with MiXCR and retained in-frame beta chains. Duplicate CDR3 protein sequences are folded into a single record with the most common DNA and genes. The sample table records some 800,000 distinct CDR3 sequences; roughly 46% of these occur just once. In total, the top ten clones hold roughly 5.2% of the sample. Sequences were obtained from blood. These receptors all come from a girl between 5 and 17 years old with multiple sclerosis.

This chain joins TRBV27 and TRBJ2-5, with D possibly TRBD1 on 5 matching bases. Gene TRBJ2-7 matches the end of the DNA better, so the J call may be wrong. CDR1 is MNHEY, CDR2 SMNVEV, per germline (reference sequence). The CDR3 consists of 13 residues. The CDR3 DNA is TGTGCCAGCAGCCCTGATGGACACTACGAGCAGTACTTC. Its protein product is CASSPDGHYEQYF.

This chain uses TRBV29-1 with TRBJ2-1, with D perhaps given as TRBD1 or TRBD2 (5 bases each). Trimming left V 7 bases short and J 9 bases short, with 16 bases between. CDR3 length: 12 amino acids. CDR1 SQVTM and CDR2 ANQGSEA come from the germline V gene. The CDR3 protein is CSARDGTFEQFF. The DNA of the CDR3 is TGCAGCGCCCGGGACGGAACCTTTGAGCAGTTCTTC.

In its sample, this clonotype was seen a few times. The chain couples TRBV2 to TRBJ2-7, with 9 bases fitting TRBD2. Trimming took 7 bases from V and 6 from J; bases not matched to a gene: 7. The CDR3 has 13 amino acids. Germline V gives CDR1 SNHLY, CDR2 FYNNEI. CDR3 sequence reads: CASKQIAGVEQYF. As DNA, the CDR3 is TGTGCCAGCAAGCAGATAGCGGGAGTCGAGCAGTACTTC.

The chain recombines TRBV7-2 with TRBJ1-4; TRBD1 matches 7 bases. Trimming removed 4 bases from V and 5 bases from J; junction bases left unmatched: 4. The CDR3 covers 14 residues. Germline lookup yields CDR1 SGHTA and CDR2 FQGNSA. Here the CDR3 DNA reads TGTGCCAGCAGCTCGGACAGGAGCAATGAAAAACTGTTTTTT. Residues: CASSSDRSNEKLFF.

Comment on this clonotype: No conserved phenylalanine or tryptophan ends this CDR3, so it is likely a read error. The chain carries TRBV9 and TRBJ2-1; 8 nucleotides align to TRBD2. The CDR3 has 16 residues. Germline CDR1 reads SGDLS; CDR2 reads YYNGEE. Unmatched junction bases numbered 2, after V lost 0 bases and J lost 0 bases. The CDR3 protein is CASSVAAGGSYNEQFV. Here the CDR3 DNA reads TGTGCCAGCAGCGTAGCTGCGGGAGGCTCCTACAATGAGCAGTTCGTC.

The chain links TRBV10-3 to TRBJ2-3; 9 nucleotides align to TRBD2. Germline V gives CDR1 ENHRY, CDR2 SYGVKD. CDR3 length equals 17 residues. The V gene end was trimmed by 4 bases and the J gene end by 2 bases; junction bases not matched to a gene: 10. The CDR3, as DNA: TGTGCCATCAGTGGCGGGGGGGCTACATACTCCACAGATACGCAGTATTTT. Translated, it gives CAISGGGATYSTDTQYF.

This clonotype was seen just once. This chain links TRBV12-3 or TRBV12-4 with TRBJ2-7; D is ambiguous. V was trimmed by 6 bases and J by 1 base, leaving 7 bases between them. The CDR3 has 12 amino acids. Here the CDR3 reads CASSHHSYEQYF. CDR3 bases: TGTGCCAGCAGCCACCATTCCTACGAGCAGTACTTC.

Points on this clonotype: An end of the junction does not agree with germline; a read error may underlie this. V is TRBV12-3 or TRBV12-4 and J is TRBJ2-1, with 7 positions matching TRBD1. The CDR3 is made up of 12 amino acids. The CDR3 DNA reads TGTGTCAGCCTGGACAGGTTCAATGAGCAGTTCTTC. This gives the protein CVSLDRFNEQFF.